This paragraph covers one TCR beta chain sequence. Its antigen has not been determined. Within one base of it there is no much larger clone, and no base qualities were kept. In Seattle, one collaborating source enrolled patients while the infection was active and tracked those patients longitudinally over the course of disease. The collaborating institutions used their own protocols to collect whole blood in K2EDTA tubes. For TCRbeta analysis, collaborators shipped samples as frozen whole blood, isolated PBMCs, or DNA extracted from either of those sample types. TCRbeta CDR3 regions were amplified from genomic DNA using the immunoSEQ Assay, a bias-controlled multiplex PCR. In the source study's methods: Nucleated cell counts per sample were estimated from amplification of reference gene primers within the assay. To quantify the absolute abundance of each unique TCRbeta CDR3 rearrangement, sequence reads were collapsed and filtered. For each sample, productive Simpson clonality was calculated by taking the square root of Simpson's diversity index across productive rearrangements. As stored in TCRdb, this immuneACCESS dataset retains in-frame rearrangements with V and J assigned. A fraction of the clones does not appear; measured against another copy, unresolved V genes explain less than half of the discrepancy, and the remainder lacks a known reason. V and J calls and clone size are copied from that table; D and trimming were computed from the DNA. The sample includes under 300,000 clones, with about 90% observed a single time. The ten largest clones capture 10% to 15% of the sample.

For CDR1 and CDR2, the germline V gene lists SGHNT and YENEEA. Cut back by 5 bases and 6 bases, the V and J ends lie 19 bases apart. The CDR3 covers 16 residues, taking in both the cysteine and the phenylalanine. The read is trimmed to its CDR3 DNA, 48 bases read in frame from base 1. This sample is part of a study of blood T cell repertoires in COVID-19 (dated by TCRdb to the early 2020s). For the study in its entirety: Samples from collaborators originated in the United States, Italy and Spain and spanned both the acute and convalescent phases of COVID-19. The prospective study material was composed of cDNA or gDNA derived from T cells, B-cell-depleted T cells, or PBMCs. Subjects who had been exposed to COVID-19, were actively infected with it, or had recovered from it provided the deeply sampled blood TCRbeta repertoires that made up the dataset. The samples were drawn from two sources: the first 160 participants of the ongoing ImmuneRACE study, and 950 to 1,500 subjects contributed by 6 global collaborators. Nearly every sample came with metadata listing a de-identified subject ID, COVID-19 status, age in years and sex. A freely available public database, intended as a resource for researchers studying the immune response to SARS-CoV-2, is where the repertoires were released. Where available, HLA class I and class II types were taken from metadata supplied by the sample provider and were not determined by assay-based typing.

Overall results and qualifications from the work: How much clinical and demographic metadata was included differed by source and by participant, and the metadata was provided uncurated.

The TCR was taken from a woman aged 25 to 45 with COVID-19, enrolled during active disease. The sample was peripheral blood. The chain uses TRBV11-3 and TRBJ1-4; a confident D gene designation cannot be given. The CDR3 here reads CASSPLGLSLDEKLFF. The sequenced DNA is TGTGCCAGCAGCCCTCTTGGGCTGAGCCTGGATGAAAAACTGTTTTTT.